This TCR beta chain stems from a study of T cell responses to AZD1222 COVID-19 vaccine. The study's findings and limits: Repertoire sampling occurred only after the peak T cell response. Most donors were white British and more were female, and clonal diversity was possibly underestimated. Spike-specific TCR breadth and depth went up after people got two AZD1222 doses.

Measured with immunoSEQ multiplex PCR; TCRdb has only the in-frame clones, and not every one. The sample consists of 90,000 to 100,000 clones, 70% to 90% of them appearing once. In the case of this clone: Its antigen is not identified.

The CDR3 length is 15 residues. In germline, CDR1 is SGHRS, CDR2 YFSETQ. The V end lost 0 bases, the J end lost 7 bases, and 16 bases lay between the germline ends. Specimen: peripheral blood, collected 28 days after the second AZD1222 dose. The sequence came from an adult who received the AZD1222 COVID-19 vaccine. V and J are TRBV5-1 and TRBJ1-1; possible D gene TRBD1, 5 bases. The CDR3 loop reads CASSLAAGQLIEAFF. The CDR3 DNA is TGCGCCAGCAGCTTGGCTGCGGGGCAGCTAATTGAAGCTTTCTTT.